This TCR beta chain was obtained from a study of T cell repertoires in cytomegalovirus infection. This clonotype was seen repeatedly, ten times or more. The target antigen is unknown. A single record per CDR3 protein comes from TCRdb applying MiXCR to the reads. The repertoire holds around 430,000 distinct CDR3 sequences, under 55% seen once, with about 45% in the top ten. Looked up from germline, CDR1 is SGHTA and CDR2 is FQGNSA. V was clipped by 5 bases and J by 6 bases, with 10 bases between them. CDR3 length: 13 residues. The genes are TRBV7-2 and TRBJ1-4, with D tentatively TRBD1 (5 bases). The clonotype comes from a human donor in good health (CMV status not recorded). Some clones in this sample may be carry-over from other donors' samples. This material consisted of cultured PBMCs, taken from culture after CMV antigen stimulation. CDR3 bases: TGTGCCAGCAGCCGAGGGGAAGATGAAAAACTGTTTTTT. Translated: CASSRGEDEKLFF.